This entry lists 9 T cell receptor beta chains sequenced from one sample in a study of T-cell reconstitution after alpha-beta-depleted transplantation in children. Preparation of the TCRbeta library involved a method that used unique molecular identifiers. TCRdb processed the PCR reads anew with MiXCR; each CDR3 protein has one entry. Of about a million distinct CDR3 sequences listed, 25% to 30% are singletons. Sample: PBMCs, mostly from graft donor cells, taken 360 days after TCRalphabeta/CD19-depleted stem cell transplant. Receptors were obtained from a boy in the first two years of life who had a stem cell transplant for SCID, so the T cells may come from the graft donor.

This chain links TRBV4-1 with TRBJ2-5; 7 bases are a match to TRBD1. The CDR3 is 13 amino acids. Germline V gene sequence: CDR1 MGHRA, CDR2 YSYEKL. The V gene end was trimmed by 5 bases and the J gene end by 7 bases; junction bases not matched to a gene: 7. The CDR3 sequence: CASSSDRVWTQYF. The DNA for the CDR3 is TGCGCCAGCAGCTCTGACAGGGTGTGGACCCAGTACTTC.

V gene TRBV4-3 combines with J gene TRBJ2-5; the match to TRBD1 covers 9 bases. Unmatched junction bases numbered 3, after V lost 0 bases and J lost 4 bases. The CDR3 consists of 15 residues. CDR1 is LGHNA and CDR2 is YSLEER in the germline V gene. This chain's CDR3 is CASSQEGQGIETQYF. The DNA for the CDR3 is TGCGCCAGCAGCCAAGAGGGACAGGGAATAGAGACCCAGTACTTC.

This clonotype was seen a few times. The chain recombines TRBV6-1 with TRBJ2-3; D not resolved. This CDR3 is built from 13 residues. V was cut by 4 bases and J by 4 bases, with 9 bases left in between. The germline gives CDR1 MNHNS, CDR2 SASEGT. The CDR3 spells CASSAVGADTQYF. The CDR3 bases are TGTGCCAGCAGTGCCGTGGGTGCAGATACGCAGTATTTT.

V usage is TRBV7-2 and J usage is TRBJ2-1; D may be TRBD1 (5 bases). The V and J ends lost 5 bases and 0 bases respectively, with 14 bases between them. The CDR3 totals 16 residues. CDR1 is SGHTA, CDR2 FQGNSA, per germline. CDR3 sequence reads: CASSAGPGISYNEQFF. CDR3 sequence (DNA): TGTGCCAGCAGCGCCGGACCAGGGATCTCCTACAATGAGCAGTTCTTC.

The chain is built from TRBV28 and TRBJ2-5; D ambiguous. Trimming cost V 5 bases and J 1 base, with 17 bases left between them. CDR1 and CDR2 (germline): MDHEN, SYDVKM. CDR3 size: 16 residues. The CDR3 DNA follows: TGTGCCAGCAGTCCCGATACCCCGTCTATCCAAGAGACCCAGTACTTC. Amino acid sequence: CASSPDTPSIQETQYF.

V usage is TRBV15 and J usage is TRBJ2-6; D is undetermined. This CDR3 is built from 16 residues. Germline assignment: CDR1 LNHNV and CDR2 YYDKDF (reference sequence). V was pared by 0 bases and J by 0 bases, with 6 bases between. The CDR3, as DNA: TGTGCCACCAGCAGAGATGTGGTCTCTGGGGCCAACGTCCTGACTTTC. Translation: CATSRDVVSGANVLTF.

The rearrangement uses TRBV10-3 and TRBJ2-5; 11 nucleotides align to TRBD2. The CDR3 has 14 amino acids. V lost 10 bases and J lost 0; bases outside the gene matches: 4. Germline CDR1 and CDR2: ENHRY and SYGVKD. For the CDR3, the DNA is TGTGCCACCCGGACTAGCGGGTACCAAGAGACCCAGTACTTC. This gives the protein CATRTSGYQETQYF.

This clonotype showed up many times. The chain joins TRBV6-2 or TRBV6-3 to TRBJ2-3, with D unresolved. This CDR3 comprises 13 residues. Germline V CDR1 and CDR2: MNHEY, SVGEGT. Trimming pared 8 bases from V and 4 bases from J, leaving 13 bases between. CDR3 amino acids: CASSIWAPDTQYF. In DNA, the CDR3 is TGTGCCAGCTCTATTTGGGCGCCAGATACGCAGTATTTT.

This chain joins TRBV29-1 and TRBJ2-2; 8 positions match TRBD1. J lost 5 bases, V lost 3 bases, and 8 bases had no gene match. Germline V CDR1 and CDR2: SQVTM, ANQGSEA. The CDR3 contains 15 residues. In DNA form, the CDR3 reads TGCAGCGTTGACCCCGACAGGGGCGGAACCGGGGAGCTGTTTTTT. It is translated as CSVDPDRGGTGELFF.